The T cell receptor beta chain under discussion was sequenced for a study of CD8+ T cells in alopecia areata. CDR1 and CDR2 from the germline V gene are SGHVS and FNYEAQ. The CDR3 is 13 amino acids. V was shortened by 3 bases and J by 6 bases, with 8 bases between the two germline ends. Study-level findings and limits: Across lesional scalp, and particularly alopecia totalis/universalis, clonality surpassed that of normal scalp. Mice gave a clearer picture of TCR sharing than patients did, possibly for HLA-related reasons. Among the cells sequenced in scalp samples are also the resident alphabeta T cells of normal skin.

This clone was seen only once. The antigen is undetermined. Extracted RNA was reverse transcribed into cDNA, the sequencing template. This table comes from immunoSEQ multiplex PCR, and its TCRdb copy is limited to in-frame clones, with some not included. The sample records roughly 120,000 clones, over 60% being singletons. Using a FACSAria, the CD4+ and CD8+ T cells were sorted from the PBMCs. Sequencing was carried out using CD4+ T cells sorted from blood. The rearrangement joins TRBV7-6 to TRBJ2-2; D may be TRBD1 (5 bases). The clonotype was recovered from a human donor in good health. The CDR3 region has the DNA TGTGCCAGCAGCTTGGTAGGGGCCGGGGAGCTGTTTTTT. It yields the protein CASSLVGAGELFF. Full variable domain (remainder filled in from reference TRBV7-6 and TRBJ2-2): GAGVSQSPRYKVTKRGQDVALRCDPISGHVSLYWYRQALGQGPEFLTYFNYEAQQDKSGLPNDRFSAERPEGSISTLTIQRTEQRDSAMYRCASSLVGAGELFFGEGSRLTVL.